One and the same sample provided the 15 T cell receptor beta chains below, sequenced in a study of blood T cell repertoires in COVID-19. Libraries were prepared by immunoSEQ multiplex PCR; TCRdb keeps only in-frame clonotypes and omits some of them. The sample has tens of thousands of clones, roughly four fifths seen once; the top ten hold less than 8.5%. The sequenced material came from peripheral blood. Every receptor here comes from a human donor in a cohort sampled during active COVID-19.

The chain combines TRBV7-3 with TRBJ1-1; D is unclear. This CDR3 spans 14 amino acids. Trimming shortened V by 2 bases and J by 7 bases, and 14 bases separated the two germline ends. Germline V gives CDR1 SGHTA, CDR2 FQGTGA. The chain's CDR3 is CASSLGGSKHEAFF. Written as DNA, the CDR3 is TGTGCCAGCAGCTTAGGAGGGAGTAAACATGAAGCTTTCTTT. The variable domain in full, with the rest retrieved from reference TRBV7-3 and TRBJ1-1, is GAGVSQTPSNKVTEKGKYVELRCDPISGHTALYWYRQSLGQGPEFLIYFQGTGAADDSGLPNDRFFAVRPEGSVSTLKIQRTERGDSAVYLCASSLGGSKHEAFFGQGTRLTVV.

The sample holds a few counts of this clone. The J gene is TRBJ2-7, the V gene TRBV6-2 or TRBV6-3, with D tentatively TRBD2 (6 bases). Germline V gene lookup returns CDR1 MNHEY and CDR2 SVGEGT. V gave up 5 bases and J gave up 2 bases, with 13 bases separating them. This CDR3 comprises 14 residues. CDR3 DNA sequence: TGTGCCAGCAGTATCAGACTAGGCACCTACGAGCAGTACTTC. This gives the protein CASSIRLGTYEQYF.

The J gene is TRBJ2-1, the V gene TRBV4-3, with D perhaps matching TRBD2 (5 bases). Germline V gives CDR1 LGHNA, CDR2 YSLEER. With 0 bases removed from V and 4 bases from J, the gap between germline ends came to 10 bases. This CDR3 spans 15 amino acids. The CDR3 sequence is CASSQEGRGYNEQFF. The CDR3 DNA sequence: TGCGCCAGCAGCCAAGAGGGTCGGGGATACAATGAGCAGTTCTTC.

The rearrangement links TRBV3-1 (or the pseudogene TRBV3-2) to TRBJ2-7; TRBD2 aligns across 11 bases. The CDR3 is made up of 15 amino acids. Germline CDR1 and CDR2: LGHDT and YNNKEL (reference sequence). V gave up 2 bases and J gave up 5 bases; unmatched junction bases: 5. CDR3 sequence reads: CASSQTTSGGHEQYF. In nucleotides, the CDR3 is TGTGCCAGCAGCCAAACCACTAGCGGGGGCCACGAGCAGTACTTC.

The genes are TRBV3-1 (or the pseudogene TRBV3-2) and TRBJ2-7; 7 nucleotides match TRBD2. CDR1 and CDR2 (germline): LGHDT, YNNKEL (reference sequence). The trim removed 3 bases at V and 3 bases at J, leaving 14 bases unmatched. CDR3 size: 17 residues. The CDR3 protein is CASSHANTGTILYEQYF. The DNA of the CDR3 is TGTGCCAGCAGCCATGCTAACACCGGGACTATACTCTACGAGCAGTACTTC.

The gene calls are TRBV29-1 and TRBJ1-2, with 7 bases that match TRBD1. The trim removed 6 bases at V and 10 bases at J, leaving 14 bases unmatched. The germline V gene encodes CDR1 SQVTM and CDR2 ANQGSEA. This CDR3 has 13 residues. The CDR3 is CSVARGQTTTYTF. CDR3 DNA: TGCAGCGTAGCCCGGGGACAGACCACTACCTACACCTTC. The full variable domain, rest sourced from reference TRBV29-1 and TRBJ1-2, is SAVISQKPSRDICQRGTSLTIQCQVDSQVTMMFWYRQQPGQSLTLIATANQGSEATYESGFVIDKFPISRPNLTFSTLTVSNMSPEDSSIYLCSVARGQTTTYTFGSGTRLTVV.

This clone was seen a handful of times. The V gene is TRBV19, the J gene TRBJ2-7, with D maybe TRBD2 (6 bases). CDR1 and CDR2 (germline): LNHDA, SQIVND (reference sequence). V shed 6 bases and J shed 1 base, with 13 bases lying between them. CDR3 length: 14 amino acids. The DNA of the CDR3 is TGTGCCAGTAGGGCGGCGGGAAAATCCTACGAGCAGTACTTC. This sequence encodes CASRAAGKSYEQYF.

This rearrangement joins TRBV29-1 to TRBJ1-1, with 7 positions matching TRBD1. The CDR3 has 13 residues. Germline loops: CDR1 SQVTM, CDR2 ANQGSEA. Unmatched junction bases numbered 1, after V lost 2 bases and J lost 1 base. Here the CDR3 reads CSVERTGNTEAFF. In DNA form, the CDR3 reads TGCAGCGTTGAAAGGACAGGGAACACTGAAGCTTTCTTT.

This sequence joins TRBV10-3 and TRBJ1-2; 12 bases map to TRBD1. Trimming took 11 bases from V and 7 from J; bases not matched to a gene: 14. The length of the CDR3 is 15 residues. Germline V gives CDR1 ENHRY, CDR2 SYGVKD. The CDR3 sequence is CAADRDRGRALGYTF. As DNA, the CDR3 is TGTGCCGCGGACCGGGACAGGGGGCGCGCGCTTGGCTACACCTTC.

The chain has TRBV6-2 or TRBV6-3 and TRBJ2-5; D is possibly TRBD2 (6 bases). CDR1 and CDR2 (germline): MNHEY, SVGEGT. The CDR3 runs to 15 residues. The germline V and J ends were trimmed by 4 bases and 7 bases, with 19 bases remaining between them. The CDR3 bases are TGTGCCAGCAGTTTCCCCGGGACTTCAATTGGGACCCAGTACTTC. Translating it yields CASSFPGTSIGTQYF.

The chain joins TRBV4-1 to TRBJ1-1; TRBD1 might be the D (5 bases). CDR3 length: 12 amino acids. Germline V gene lookup returns CDR1 MGHRA and CDR2 YSYEKL. Trimming stripped 3 bases from V and 11 bases from J, with 13 bases between. The CDR3 DNA reads TGCGCCAGCAGCCAGTTGCCAGGGTTTGCTTTCTTT. Protein sequence: CASSQLPGFAFF.

This clone occurred a few times. V gene TRBV6-6 combines with J gene TRBJ2-2; 8 nucleotides line up with TRBD2. Germline trimming cut 6 bases from V and 3 bases from J; bases unmatched to any gene: 3. The CDR3 length is 14 residues. CDR1 is MNHNY, CDR2 SVGAGI, per germline (reference sequence). The CDR3 nucleotides read TGTGCCAGCAGAACTAGCGGAGACACCGGGGAGCTGTTTTTT. Amino acid sequence: CASRTSGDTGELFF.

This clone was counted a single time. This chain uses TRBV4-1 with TRBJ2-1; D is undetermined. There are 11 residues in the CDR3. In germline, CDR1 is MGHRA, CDR2 YSYEKL. The ends were cut back, 5 bases at V and 5 bases at J, with 4 bases in the middle. In DNA form, the CDR3 reads TGCGCCAGCAGCTCAAACAATGAGCAGTTCTTC. Encoded protein: CASSSNNEQFF.

This clone appeared a few times. This chain links TRBV3-1 (or the pseudogene TRBV3-2) with TRBJ2-3; 8 bases map to TRBD2. V lost 5 bases to trimming and J lost 4 bases; unmatched junction nucleotides: 11. Germline V lookup: CDR1 LGHDT, CDR2 YNNKEL (reference sequence). There are 16 residues in the CDR3. CDR3 bases: TGTGCCAGCAGCTCCACCATACGGGGGGGGTCAGATACGCAGTATTTT. This sequence encodes CASSSTIRGGSDTQYF.

This clone appeared a single time. This CDR3 reads CAISESRTGYGYTF. The CDR3 coding sequence is TGTGCCATCAGTGAGTCGAGGACAGGTTATGGCTACACCTTC. This chain joins TRBV10-3 and TRBJ1-2; 7 bases fit TRBD1. Germline values: CDR1 ENHRY, CDR2 SYGVKD. This CDR3 contains 14 residues. J was trimmed by 5 bases and V by 0 bases; bases with no gene match: 3.